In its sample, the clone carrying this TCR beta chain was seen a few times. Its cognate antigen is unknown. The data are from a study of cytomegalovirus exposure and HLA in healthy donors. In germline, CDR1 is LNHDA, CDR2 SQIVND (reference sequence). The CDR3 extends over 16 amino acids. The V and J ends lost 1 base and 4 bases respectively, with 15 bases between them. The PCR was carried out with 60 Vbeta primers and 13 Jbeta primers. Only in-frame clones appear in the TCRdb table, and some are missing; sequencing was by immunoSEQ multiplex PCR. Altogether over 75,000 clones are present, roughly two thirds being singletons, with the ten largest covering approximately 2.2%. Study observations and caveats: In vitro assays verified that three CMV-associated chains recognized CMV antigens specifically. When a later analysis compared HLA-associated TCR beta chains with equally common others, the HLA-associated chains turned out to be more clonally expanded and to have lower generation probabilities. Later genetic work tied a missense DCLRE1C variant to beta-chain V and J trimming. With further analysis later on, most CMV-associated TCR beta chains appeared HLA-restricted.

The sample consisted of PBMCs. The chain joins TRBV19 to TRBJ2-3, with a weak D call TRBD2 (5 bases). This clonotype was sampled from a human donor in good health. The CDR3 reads CASSIVSLVGADTQYF. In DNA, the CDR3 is TGTGCCAGTAGTATAGTGAGTTTGGTCGGGGCAGATACGCAGTATTTT. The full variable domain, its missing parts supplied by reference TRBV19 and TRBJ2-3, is DGGITQSPKYLFRKEGQNVTLSCEQNLNHDAMYWYRQDPGQGLRLIYYSQIVNDFQKGDIAEGYSVSREKKESFPLTVTSAQKNPTAFYLCASSIVSLVGADTQYFGPGTRLTVL.